The rows below give T cell receptor beta chains drawn from one sample of a study of blood T cells in healthy people across ages. In TCRdb, the 5' RACE reads were re-called with MiXCR into one record per CDR3 protein. The table has some 1.8 million distinct CDR3 sequences, roughly 43% seen once; the top ten hold 23%. Sequences were obtained from blood. The receptors here all came from a human donor in good health. The CDR3 runs from the conserved cysteine through the conserved F or W.

j_call v_call cdr3_aa
TRBJ2-1 TRBV5-6 CASSLISTSGGINEQFF
TRBJ1-1 TRBV12-3/TRBV12-4 CASSLPSLNTEAFF
. TRBV6-2/TRBV6-3 CASFKRDRETLEQYF
TRBJ1-1 TRBV5-1 CASSLYRGVTEAFF
TRBJ2-7 TRBV10-2 CASSARGPYEQYF
TRBJ1-1 TRBV12-3/TRBV12-4 CASTPFSDTEAFF
TRBJ2-6 TRBV4-3 CASSQDQLLGGSGANVLTF
TRBJ2-1 TRBV6-5 CASRNQGRGRDEQFF
TRBJ1-3 TRBV18 CASSPRIMGPSGNTIYF
TRBJ2-5 TRBV12-3/TRBV12-4 CASSFMGGRETQYF
TRBJ2-6 TRBV5-4 CASSLEGGFPGANVLTF
TRBJ2-1 TRBV2 CASSEAIAGGYNEQFF
TRBJ2-5 TRBV6-2/TRBV6-3 CASSDVRGRETQYF
TRBJ2-7 TRBV6-5 CASSYSGHGVQAYEQYF
TRBJ1-1 TRBV25-1 CASSELGGRAFF
TRBJ2-3 TRBV15 CATSRDLADTQYF
TRBJ2-3 TRBV12-5 CASGSPGQGPDTQYF
TRBJ2-1 TRBV6-8 CASSYSFYWLSYNEQFF
TRBJ2-7 TRBV6-6 CASSYTYAQGYLLEQYF
TRBJ1-4 TRBV7-2 CASSATGGRWEKLFF
TRBJ2-7 TRBV28 CADSTPRGGRSYEQYF
TRBJ2-7 TRBV7-9 CASSFWGRYEQYF
TRBJ1-1 TRBV6-5 CASSYSWDTEAFF
TRBJ2-3 TRBV14 CASSQGQGYTDTQYF
TRBJ2-1 TRBV20-1 CSALRGWTDNEQFF
TRBJ2-5 TRBV18 CASSPEVGQETQYF
TRBJ1-2 TRBV12-3/TRBV12-4 CASTIGPDYGYTF
TRBJ1-2 TRBV6-5 CASSLLGTGTYGYTF
TRBJ2-3 TRBV6-5 CASSYLTSGGSDTQYF
TRBJ1-5 TRBV20-1 CSARDLISQPQHF
TRBJ1-2 TRBV7-2 CASSSRLLGPVYGGYTF
TRBJ2-3 TRBV11-2 CASSSQQLEAQYF
TRBJ1-6 TRBV15 CATSRKTGENSPLHF
TRBJ2-4 TRBV7-9 CASSLDWAGDGQYF
TRBJ1-1 TRBV29-1 CSVAFTGTGGTEAFF
TRBJ1-2 TRBV7-2 CASSSWRGDGYTF
TRBJ2-1 TRBV7-9 CASVEAGGPISYNEQFF
TRBJ2-3 TRBV5-1 CASSLWSSGGGTDTQYF
TRBJ2-7 TRBV3-1 CASSQLLTSYEQYF
TRBJ1-2 TRBV12-3/TRBV12-4 CASSFFEGAEGYTF
TRBJ1-1 TRBV11-1 CASSLVFSGFTMTEAFF
TRBJ2-1 TRBV7-2 CASSSDRGGYNEQFF
TRBJ2-2 TRBV11-1 CASSPGLAANTRELFF